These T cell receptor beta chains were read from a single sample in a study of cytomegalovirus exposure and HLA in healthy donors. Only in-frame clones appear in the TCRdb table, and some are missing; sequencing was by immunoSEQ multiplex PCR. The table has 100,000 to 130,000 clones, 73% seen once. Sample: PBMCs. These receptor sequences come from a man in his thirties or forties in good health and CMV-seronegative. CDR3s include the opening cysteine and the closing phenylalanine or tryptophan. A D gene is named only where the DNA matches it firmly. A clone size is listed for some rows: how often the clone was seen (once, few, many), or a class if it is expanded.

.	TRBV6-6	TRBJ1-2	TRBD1	TGTGCCAGCCTTGGGGACAGCCTCATGGGCTACACCTTC	CASLGDSLMGYTF
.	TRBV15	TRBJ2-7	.	TGTGCCACCAGCAGAGAAAGCGGTGGCTGGGTCGAGCAGTACTTC	CATSRESGGWVEQYF
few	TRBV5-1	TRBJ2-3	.	TGCGCCAGCAGCTTGGCCTCCAGGGGAGGGGATACGCAGTATTTT	CASSLASRGGDTQYF
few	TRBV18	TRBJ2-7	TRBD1	TGTGCCAGCTCACCCGGGACAGGGGCCTACGAGCAGTACTTC	CASSPGTGAYEQYF
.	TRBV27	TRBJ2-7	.	TGTGCCAGCAGCTGGGGGGAATCCTACGAGCAGTACTTC	CASSWGESYEQYF
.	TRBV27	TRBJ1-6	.	TGTGCCAGCGGCCAGGAATATAATTCACCCCTCCACTTT	CASGQEYNSPLHF
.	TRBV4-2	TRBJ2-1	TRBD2	TGTGCCAGCAGGGGACTAGCGGGGGAGCAGTTCTTC	CASRGLAGEQFF
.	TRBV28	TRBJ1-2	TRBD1	TGTGCCAGCAGTTTTTACAGGGGCAACTATGGCTACACCTTC	CASSFYRGNYGYTF
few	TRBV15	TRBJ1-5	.	TGTGCCACCAGCAGACCAGACTTTCACCAGCCCCAGCATTTT	CATSRPDFHQPQHF
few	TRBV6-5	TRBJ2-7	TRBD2	TGTGCCAGCAGTTCTCCGCGGGGGAGTGGGCTCTACGAGCAGTACTTC	CASSSPRGSGLYEQYF
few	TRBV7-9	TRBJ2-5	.	TGTGCCAGCAGCCCGAGCGGAGGGGCGGAGACCCAGTACTTC	CASSPSGGAETQYF
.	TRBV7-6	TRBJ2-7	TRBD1	TGTGCCAGCAGCTTCCAGACAGGGGACTACGAGCAGTACTTC	CASSFQTGDYEQYF
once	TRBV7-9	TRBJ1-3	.	TGTGCCAGCAGCTTAGCGATAGGGAGTGAAACCATATATTTT	CASSLAIGSETIYF
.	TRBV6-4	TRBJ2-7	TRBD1	TGTGCCAGCAGTCTCTACGGGACAGCCTACGAGCAGTACTTC	CASSLYGTAYEQYF
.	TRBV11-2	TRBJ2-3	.	TGTGCCAGCAGCCGCCGGGACTCCTCCACAGATACGCAGTATTTT	CASSRRDSSTDTQYF
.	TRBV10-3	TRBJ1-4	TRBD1	TGTGCCAGCAGTGAATGGACAGGGCCAACTAATGAAAAACTGTTTTTT	CASSEWTGPTNEKLFF
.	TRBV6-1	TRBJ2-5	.	TGTGCCAGCAGTGAAGCTTTCGGCAGGGTACGGGAGACCCAGTACTTC	CASSEAFGRVRETQYF
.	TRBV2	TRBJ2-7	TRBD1	TGTGCCAGCGGGGACAGGGAGGTTAGGGAGTACTTC	CASGDREVREYF
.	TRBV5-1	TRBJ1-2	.	TGCGCCAGCAGCTCTGAACAGGCACTCTATGGCTACACCTTC	CASSSEQALYGYTF
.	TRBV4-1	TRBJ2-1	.	TGCGCCAGCAGCCCGTTCGGGGGGCGCCCCAATGAGCAGTTCTTC	CASSPFGGRPNEQFF
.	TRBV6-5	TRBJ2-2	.	TGTGCCACCAGGGACTCCGGGGGTGCCGGGGAGCTGTTTTTT	CATRDSGGAGELFF
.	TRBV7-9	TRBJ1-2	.	TGTGCCAGCAGCTTAGACGTCGGGTATTGGGGCTACACCTTC	CASSLDVGYWGYTF
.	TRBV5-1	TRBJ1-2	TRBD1	TGCGCCAGCAGCAGAGGACAGGGTGATGGCTACACCTTC	CASSRGQGDGYTF
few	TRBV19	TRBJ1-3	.	TGTGCCAGCCGAACCCCGGGACTTGGAAACACCATATATTTT	CASRTPGLGNTIYF
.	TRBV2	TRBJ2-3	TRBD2	TGTGCCGCAGCTAGCGGGAGGCCGAGCACAGATACGCAGTATTTT	CAAASGRPSTDTQYF
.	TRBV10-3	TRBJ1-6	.	TGTGCCATCAGTGAGTCGGGGACTAGAGTGTCACCCCTCCACTTT	CAISESGTRVSPLHF
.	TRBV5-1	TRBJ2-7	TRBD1	TGCGCCAGCAGCCCAGGACAGGGGAACTACGAGCAGTACTTC	CASSPGQGNYEQYF
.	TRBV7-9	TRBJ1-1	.	TGTGCCAGCGCTGGCGGGTTAAAGTTTATGGGTTTCTTT	CASAGGLKFMGFF
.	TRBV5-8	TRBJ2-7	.	TGTGCCAGCGCTGGGCACGAGCAGTACTTC	CASAGHEQYF
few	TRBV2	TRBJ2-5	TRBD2	TGTGCCAGCAGTGGCGGGACTAGCGGGGGACTTCAACAGGAGACCCAGTACTTC	CASSGGTSGGLQQETQYF
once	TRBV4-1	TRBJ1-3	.	TGCGCCAGCAGCCAAAACAGGTTAAGCGGGTTAAACACCATATATTTT	CASSQNRLSGLNTIYF
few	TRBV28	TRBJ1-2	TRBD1	TGTGCCAGCAGTTTTCTTTGGCCGGTCAGGGGGCACGTCCCTCAGCGGAGCTATGGCTACACCTTC	CASSFLWPVRGHVPQRSYGYTF
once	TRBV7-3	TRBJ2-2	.	TGTGCCAGCAGCTTAGACTCATACACCGGGGAGCTGTTTTTT	CASSLDSYTGELFF
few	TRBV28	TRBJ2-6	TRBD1	TGTGCCAGCAGTATATTAACAGGGACAGGGGGCTCTGGGGCCAACGTCCTGACTTTC	CASSILTGTGGSGANVLTF
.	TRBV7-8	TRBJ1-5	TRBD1	TGTGCCAGCAGCTCCTCGTCGGGACAGCCTAATCAGCCCCAGCATTTT	CASSSSSGQPNQPQHF
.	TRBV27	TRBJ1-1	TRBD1	TGTGCCAGCAGTCCCAGGGGGCGATACACTGAAGCTTTCTTT	CASSPRGRYTEAFF
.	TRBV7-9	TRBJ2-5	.	TGTGCCAGCAGCTTAAGAGGAGGGAAGGCATCAACTCAAGAGACCCAGTACTTC	CASSLRGGKASTQETQYF
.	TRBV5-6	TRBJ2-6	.	TGTGCCAGCAGCTTGGCGGGAGCGATCTCTGGGGCCAACGTCCTGACTTTC	CASSLAGAISGANVLTF
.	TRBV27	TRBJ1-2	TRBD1	TGTGCCAGCAGTCCCGGGACAGGGGGTTTTGGCTACACCTTC	CASSPGTGGFGYTF
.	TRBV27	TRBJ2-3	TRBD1	TGTGCCAGCAGTCCCAGACAGGGGGCAACAGATACGCAGTATTTT	CASSPRQGATDTQYF
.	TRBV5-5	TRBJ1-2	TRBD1	TGTGCCAGCAGCGTACCGGGACAGGACATGCTAGGCTACACCTTC	CASSVPGQDMLGYTF
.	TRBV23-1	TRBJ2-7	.	TGCGCCAGCAGGCTTATCCGGGACTGCCTTTGGCCCTACGAGCAGTACTTC	CASRLIRDCLWPYEQYF
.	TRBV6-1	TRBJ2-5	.	TGTGCCAGCAGCTTATTCCAGGGTGCGAAAGAGACCCAGTACTTC	CASSLFQGAKETQYF
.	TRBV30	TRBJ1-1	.	TGTGCCTGGAGTGATAGGGGCACTGAAGCTTTCTTT	CAWSDRGTEAFF
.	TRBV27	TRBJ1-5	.	TGTGCCAGCAGTTTGACGGGAATGGGCAATCAGCCCCAGCATTTT	CASSLTGMGNQPQHF
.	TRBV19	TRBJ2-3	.	TGTGCCAGTAGTACCCAGACAGATACGCAGTATTTT	CASSTQTDTQYF
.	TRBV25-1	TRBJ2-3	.	TGTGCCAGCAGGAATCAGGGTTTTAGCACAGATACGCAGTATTTT	CASRNQGFSTDTQYF
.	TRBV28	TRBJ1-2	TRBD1	TGTGCCAGCAGTTTAGATTTACAGGGGGTGCCCTATGGCTACACCTTC	CASSLDLQGVPYGYTF
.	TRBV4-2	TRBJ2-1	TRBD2	TGTGCCAGCAGCCCCACACCTTTGACTAGCGGAAACAATGAGCAGTTCTTC	CASSPTPLTSGNNEQFF
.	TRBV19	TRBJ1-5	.	TGTGCCAGTAGTGGTACAGGCGATCAGCCCCAGCATTTT	CASSGTGDQPQHF